This TCR beta chain appears in the sequencing data of a study of siplizumab effects on memory and regulatory T cells. With respect to this clone: The antigen remains unidentified.

Roughly 10^5 TCR templates underwent assay in every sample. Libraries were prepared by immunoSEQ multiplex PCR; TCRdb keeps only in-frame clonotypes and omits some of them. The sample has nearly 85,000 clones, around 93% seen once. Broader study findings: Treg-derived clones made up an average of roughly 66% of mappable alloreactive CD4+ clones with siplizumab and 26.9% in controls.

The length of the CDR3 is 12 residues. Per germline, CDR1 MNHEY and CDR2 SMNVEV (reference sequence). Between the trimmed V and J ends, which lost 5 bases and 6 bases, there was a span of 7 bases. This clonotype was obtained from a human donor in good health. The chain uses TRBV27 and TRBJ2-2; D gene ambiguous. The sequenced material came from CD8+ T cells sorted from blood. The CDR3: CASSEAPGELFF. DNA of the CDR3: TGTGCCAGCAGTGAGGCCCCCGGGGAGCTGTTTTTT.